The 14 T cell receptor beta chains below were found in one sample sequenced in a study of cytomegalovirus exposure and HLA in healthy donors. Amplification used 60 Vbeta primers and 13 Jbeta primers. The assay was immunoSEQ multiplex PCR, and TCRdb's table has in-frame clones only and misses some. The sample includes some 140,000 clones, roughly 77% of them seen just once. The source material was PBMCs. These TCRs come from a female donor in good health and CMV-seronegative.

The gene calls are TRBV5-5 and TRBJ1-1; a possible D gene is TRBD1 (5 bases). V was clipped by 7 bases and J by 4 bases, with 14 bases between them. Germline V gives CDR1 SGHKS, CDR2 YYEKEE (reference sequence). The CDR3 covers 13 residues. The CDR3 nucleotides are TGTGCCAGCTTACGCGGGGGGTTCACTGAAGCTTTCTTT. Translated: CASLRGGFTEAFF.

This sequence joins TRBV7-3 and TRBJ2-1; 7 bases map to TRBD2. This CDR3 contains 12 residues. The germline V gene has CDR1 SGHTA and CDR2 FQGTGA. The ends lost 1 base at V and 9 bases at J; junction bases unmatched: 0. CDR3 nucleotides: TGTGCCAGCAGCTTAAGGGAGGGTGAGCAGTTCTTC. Its protein is CASSLREGEQFF.

This chain links TRBV25-1 with TRBJ2-7, with D possibly being TRBD1 (6 bases). From germline, CDR1 is MGHDK and CDR2 SYGVNS. The CDR3 loop spans 15 amino acids. V was trimmed by 2 bases and J by 1 base, leaving 12 bases between them. CDR3 in DNA: TGTGCCAGCAGTGAACCGGTCAGGGGTTCCTACGAGCAGTACTTC. Its protein is CASSEPVRGSYEQYF.

This clone came up a few times. The J gene is TRBJ1-6, the V gene TRBV5-8; possibly TRBD1 for D (6 bases). V was trimmed by 4 bases and J by 7 bases, leaving 15 bases between them. Germline-derived CDR1 and CDR2 are SGHTS and YDEGEE. This CDR3 contains 15 residues. The CDR3, as DNA: TGTGCCAGCAGCCAGGGACATTACCGAAATTCACCCCTCCACTTT. Translated, it gives CASSQGHYRNSPLHF.

The CDR3 DNA is TGTGCCAGCAGTTATAGAGGGTTGGAGAGCTATGGCTACACCTTC. Amino acids: CASSYRGLESYGYTF. The chain has TRBV6-5 and TRBJ1-2; no reliable D call. Germline loops: CDR1 MNHEY, CDR2 SVGAGI. With 3 bases removed from V and 4 bases from J, the gap between germline ends came to 15 bases. The CDR3 sequence is 15 residues long.

CDR3 residues: CASSLVVIGAGANVLTF. Here the CDR3 DNA reads TGTGCCAGCAGCTTAGTTGTGATAGGGGCTGGGGCCAACGTCCTGACTTTC. The rearrangement joins TRBV7-2 to TRBJ2-6, with TRBD1 as a possible D gene (5 bases). CDR3 length: 17 amino acids. The V gene lost 1 base and the J gene lost 2 bases, with 12 bases spanning the gap. Germline V gene sequence: CDR1 SGHTA, CDR2 FQGNSA.

This chain uses TRBV5-5 with TRBJ2-5, with 11 positions matching TRBD2. Germline CDR1 SGHKS, CDR2 YYEKEE (reference sequence). Trimming at V came to 4 bases and at J to 4 bases, leaving 9 bases not matched to a gene. The CDR3 sequence is 16 residues long. The CDR3 loop is CASSPAIAGGRETQYF. Written as DNA, the CDR3 is TGTGCCAGCAGCCCGGCCATAGCGGGGGGGCGAGAGACCCAGTACTTC.

V is TRBV5-5 and J is TRBJ2-7; 11 nucleotides align to TRBD1. The length of the CDR3 is 15 residues. Per the germline V gene, CDR1 is SGHKS and CDR2 is YYEKEE (reference sequence). V dropped 4 bases and J dropped 3; count of bases not matched to a gene: 6. The CDR3 here is CASSKGQGAVYEQYF. In DNA, the CDR3 is TGTGCCAGCAGCAAAGGACAGGGGGCGGTCTACGAGCAGTACTTC.

This chain links TRBV12-5 with TRBJ1-1; D uncertain. Trimming removed 3 bases at V and 8 bases at J, with 10 bases between. The CDR3 is made up of 12 amino acids. Germline V CDR1 and CDR2: LGHNT, FRNRAP. The CDR3 DNA is TGTGCTAGTGGTTTTGGCACACGAGAAGCTTTCTTT. It is translated as CASGFGTREAFF.

This rearrangement joins TRBV11-3 to TRBJ2-1; 8 bases match TRBD2. In germline, CDR1 is SGHNT, CDR2 YENEEA. This CDR3 has 16 residues. V lost 1 base to trimming and J lost 7 bases; unmatched junction nucleotides: 9. The CDR3 spells CASSLAGTRGSNEQFF. The CDR3 DNA reads as TGTGCCAGCAGCTTAGCGGGGACTAGGGGTTCGAATGAGCAGTTCTTC.

The chain couples TRBV7-8 to TRBJ1-5; TRBD1 matches 8 bases. Germline assignment: CDR1 SGHVS and CDR2 FQNEAQ. This CDR3 spans 18 amino acids. Germline trimming cut 4 bases from V and 4 bases from J; bases unmatched to any gene: 15. CDR3 DNA sequence: TGTGCCAGCAGCTCTGGGACAGGATGGAATAGCGGGAATCAGCCCCAGCATTTT. It specifies CASSSGTGWNSGNQPQHF.

The chain is built from TRBV28 and TRBJ1-2, with D maybe TRBD1 (6 bases). CDR1 and CDR2 from the germline V gene are MDHEN and SYDVKM. The CDR3 has 14 amino acids. The V end was cut by 3 bases, the J end by 6 bases, with 14 bases between. The CDR3 protein is CASSFSGQYNGYTF. The DNA of the CDR3 is TGTGCCAGCAGTTTTTCCGGACAGTATAATGGCTACACCTTC.

The gene calls are TRBV28 and TRBJ1-1, with D possibly matching TRBD1 (5 bases). Between the trimmed V and J ends, which lost 3 bases and 10 bases, there was a span of 12 bases. The CDR3 runs 12 residues. Per the germline V gene, CDR1 is MDHEN and CDR2 is SYDVKM. CDR3 residues: CASSLDTLRAFF. CDR3 nucleotide sequence: TGTGCCAGCAGTTTGGACACATTGAGAGCTTTCTTT.

This clone was observed a few times. The chain carries TRBV10-3 and TRBJ1-1; D uncertain. V lost 2 bases and J 3 bases, leaving 7 bases between the germline ends. Germline CDR1 is ENHRY and CDR2 is SYGVKD. This CDR3 has 13 residues. The CDR3 DNA is TGTGCCATCAGTGAGGCGAGGGACACTGAAGCTTTCTTT. Amino acid sequence: CAISEARDTEAFF.